The clone carrying this TCR beta chain was counted many times. Its antigen is undetermined. Donors included only healthy HIV-negative adults lacking recent acute infections or vaccinations. This record comes from a study of shared clonotypes between healthy human individuals. Study context: Sampling drew on donors who were a couple of women and a few men aged 18 to 49. Overall study findings and caveats: On the whole, naive subsets had larger estimated richness than memory subsets had.

Looked up from germline, CDR1 is SGHRS and CDR2 is YFSETQ. V was clipped by 3 bases and J by 3 bases; unmatched bases: 4. CDR3 length equals 14 residues. The data were produced by immunoSEQ multiplex PCR, yet TCRdb's version contains in-frame clones alone and is incomplete. Here the sample spans about 1 million clones, approximately 72% being singletons. The sequenced material came from memory CD4+ T cells sorted from blood. The subset: CD45RA-negative fraction. This receptor was identified in a man aged 18 to 29 in good health. The chain is built from TRBV5-1 and TRBJ2-7; TRBD1 matches 9 bases. In nucleotides, the CDR3 is TGCGCCAGCAGCTCGGACAGGGGAGACTACGAGCAGTACTTC. Translating it yields CASSSDRGDYEQYF.